The 2 T cell receptor beta chains reported below all come from one sample, sequenced in a study of T cell changes during pregnancy in multiple sclerosis. The table came from immunoSEQ multiplex PCR; TCRdb's copy has only in-frame clones and leaves some out. Found here are tens of thousands of clones, 90% of them singletons; the top ten hold under 0.5%. Sequencing used CD4+ T cells from peripheral blood mononuclear cells, obtained in the second trimester of pregnancy. These receptors were collected from a female donor with multiple sclerosis, enrolled in a pregnancy study.

The V and J genes are TRBV6-5 and TRBJ1-5, with D hard to call. The length of the CDR3 is 14 residues. Per germline, CDR1 MNHEY and CDR2 SVGAGI. V lost 2 bases, J lost 5 bases, and 10 bases lay in between. The CDR3, as DNA: TGTGCCAGCAGTTACCGACACCCAGATCAGCCCCAGCATTTT. Translated: CASSYRHPDQPQHF.

The chain uses TRBV6-5 and TRBJ1-4; D is ambiguous. CDR1 and CDR2 (germline): MNHEY, SVGAGI. This CDR3 is built from 16 residues. Deletions cut 1 base from V and 8 bases from J, with 17 bases between. The CDR3 DNA is TGTGCCAGCAGTTACTTGGGAGGAACAGCCCAAGAAAAACTGTTTTTT. Its protein product is CASSYLGGTAQEKLFF.